These 25 T cell receptor beta chains originate from one sample sequenced in a study of cytomegalovirus exposure and HLA in healthy donors. The study ran its PCR with 60 Vbeta and 13 Jbeta primers. The table came from immunoSEQ multiplex PCR; TCRdb's copy has only in-frame clones and leaves some out. The table records some 160,000 clones, around 78% of them present only once. Sequenced: PBMCs. The receptors originated from a woman aged 40 to 55 in good health and CMV-seronegative.

The chain recombines TRBV5-8 with TRBJ1-6; TRBD1 matches 8 bases. Germline-derived CDR1 and CDR2 are SGHTS and YDEGEE. V lost 0 bases and J lost 1; bases outside the gene matches: 0. This CDR3 spans 16 amino acids. Here the CDR3 DNA reads TGTGCCAGCAGCTTGGGACAGGGGTCCTATAATTCACCCCTCCACTTT. Translated: CASSLGQGSYNSPLHF.

This clone has just one count. This chain uses TRBV10-1 with TRBJ2-5; 16 positions agree with TRBD2. V was clipped by 2 bases and J by 2 bases; unmatched bases: 8. Germline V lookup: CDR1 WNHNN, CDR2 SYGVQD (reference sequence). The CDR3 extends over 19 amino acids. The CDR3 loop reads CASSEPPGTSGGAQETQYF. The CDR3 DNA reads TGCGCCAGCAGTGAGCCCCCCGGGACTAGCGGGGGGGCTCAAGAGACCCAGTACTTC.

V and J are TRBV2 and TRBJ2-7; TRBD1 matches 9 bases. The CDR3 contains 13 residues. Germline lookup yields CDR1 SNHLY and CDR2 FYNNEI. V gave up 6 bases and J gave up 2 bases; unmatched junction bases: 2. CDR3 DNA sequence: TGTGCCAGCAGCCGGGACAGGGCCTACGAGCAGTACTTC. It is translated as CASSRDRAYEQYF.

CDR3 coding DNA: TGTGCCAGCACCGGGACAGCAAACTATGGCTACACCTTC. Its protein product is CASTGTANYGYTF. V is TRBV2 and J is TRBJ1-2, with 7 positions matching TRBD1. The CDR3 runs 13 residues. Trimming cost V 7 bases and J 2 bases; bases outside gene matches: 4. CDR1 is SNHLY, CDR2 FYNNEI, per germline.

This chain joins TRBV2 and TRBJ1-2; maybe TRBD1 (5 bases). Germline CDR1 reads SNHLY; CDR2 reads FYNNEI. The V and J ends lost 7 bases and 2 bases respectively, with 14 bases between them. The CDR3 consists of 14 residues. The DNA of the CDR3 is TGTGCCAGCACCGCAGGACCAGGGAACTATGGCTACACCTTC. This translates into CASTAGPGNYGYTF.

This sequence joins TRBV5-6 and TRBJ2-3, with a possible D match to TRBD1 (6 bases). Trimming left V 0 bases short and J 1 base short, with 9 bases between. Germline values: CDR1 SGHDT, CDR2 YYEEEE. The CDR3 consists of 15 residues. The CDR3 nucleotides read TGTGCCAGCAGCTTGGAGGCAGGGGGCACAGATACGCAGTATTTT. It yields the protein CASSLEAGGTDTQYF.

The chain employs TRBV28 and TRBJ1-1; 7 nucleotides line up with TRBD1. Germline CDR1 MDHEN, CDR2 SYDVKM. Trimming cost V 6 bases and J 5 bases; bases outside gene matches: 9. The CDR3 is made up of 14 amino acids. The chain's CDR3 is CASRLTGVVTEAFF. The CDR3 DNA follows: TGTGCCAGCAGACTCACAGGGGTCGTAACTGAAGCTTTCTTT.

This clone was observed a few times. V and J are TRBV4-1 and TRBJ2-3; the match to TRBD2 covers 9 bases. Trimming at V came to 1 base and at J to 4 bases, leaving 6 bases not matched to a gene. The V gene's germline CDR1 is MGHRA and CDR2 YSYEKL. The CDR3 consists of 16 residues. CDR3 in DNA: TGCGCCAGCAGCCAAGGCCTTAGCGGGGGAGCAGATACGCAGTATTTT. Translation gives CASSQGLSGGADTQYF.

A note on this clone: Compared with germline, one end of the junction differs, possibly owing to a read error. This chain joins TRBV7-9 and TRBJ2-5; a possible D gene is TRBD1 (5 bases). The CDR3 is made up of 12 amino acids. Germline V gives CDR1 SEHNR, CDR2 FQNEAQ (reference sequence). CDR3 coding DNA: TGTTCCAGCTTGGGGCCTCGAGAGACCCAGTACTTC. Its translation is CSSLGPRETQYF.

The V call is TRBV5-4, the J call TRBJ2-7; a possible D gene is TRBD2 (7 bases). The CDR3 is 15 residues long. Germline V lookup: CDR1 SGHNT, CDR2 YYREEE (reference sequence). The V and J ends lost 5 bases and 2 bases respectively, with 17 bases between them. CDR3 nucleotide sequence: TGTGCCAGCAGTGGGGGGATGGGGGGGCCCTACGAGCAGTACTTC. Protein product: CASSGGMGGPYEQYF.

The rearrangement links TRBV5-5 to TRBJ2-3; TRBD1 might be the D (5 bases). V was cut by 1 base and J by 3 bases, with 15 bases left in between. The CDR3 extends over 16 amino acids. Germline V gene lookup returns CDR1 SGHKS and CDR2 YYEKEE (reference sequence). The CDR3 sequence is CASSLFGLTVTDTQYF. DNA of the CDR3: TGTGCCAGCAGCTTGTTTGGTTTGACAGTAACAGATACGCAGTATTTT.

CDR3 amino acids: CASSLEGGKDTQYF. The CDR3 coding sequence is TGCGCCAGCAGCTTGGAAGGGGGCAAGGATACGCAGTATTTT. V is TRBV5-1 and J is TRBJ2-3; TRBD1 matches at 7 bases. The V segment lost 0 bases and the J segment 6 bases; nucleotides outside the gene matches: 4. Germline assignment: CDR1 SGHRS and CDR2 YFSETQ. This CDR3 region has 14 residues.

This clone has more than one count but fewer than ten. V usage is TRBV6-5 and J usage is TRBJ1-6; unclear D gene. The germline gives CDR1 MNHEY, CDR2 SVGAGI. This CDR3 is 13 amino acids long. The V gene lost 0 bases and the J gene lost 10 bases, with 7 bases spanning the gap. CDR3 amino acids: CASSYSPESPLHF. The CDR3 bases are TGTGCCAGCAGTTACTCTCCCGAGTCACCCCTCCACTTT.

This clone was detected only a few times. The V call is TRBV6-5, the J call TRBJ1-2; D perhaps matches TRBD1 (6 bases). Germline values: CDR1 MNHEY, CDR2 SVGAGI. V was shortened by 9 bases and J by 3 bases, with 8 bases between the two germline ends. The CDR3 extends over 11 amino acids. The CDR3 DNA is TGTGCCAGTGGACAGCACTATGGCTACACCTTC. It specifies CASGQHYGYTF.

This rearrangement joins TRBV6-1 to TRBJ2-7; D is perhaps TRBD2 (5 bases). The CDR3 has 13 amino acids. Trimming cost V 6 bases and J 2 bases, with 11 bases left between them. Per the germline V gene, CDR1 is MNHNS and CDR2 is SASEGT. The CDR3 spells CASSLTLAYEQYF. As DNA, the CDR3 is TGTGCCAGCAGCCTTACACTAGCCTACGAGCAGTACTTC.

Of note for this clone: This CDR3 is also generated by other DNA sequences in the sample. Here the CDR3 reads CASSPSGSYEQYF. Here the CDR3 DNA reads TGTGCCAGCAGCCCCAGTGGTTCCTACGAGCAGTACTTC. The rearrangement joins TRBV6-6 to TRBJ2-7, with D hard to call. V shed 6 bases and J shed 1 base, with 10 bases lying between them. CDR3 length: 13 residues. Germline lookup yields CDR1 MNHNY and CDR2 SVGAGI (reference sequence).

CDR3 sequence: CASTEYNEQFF. The CDR3 nucleotides are TGTGCCAGCACAGAATACAATGAGCAGTTCTTC. The chain has TRBV2 and TRBJ2-1, with D unclear. With 7 bases removed from V and 4 bases from J, the gap between germline ends came to 5 bases. Germline V lookup: CDR1 SNHLY, CDR2 FYNNEI. There are 11 residues in the CDR3. Based on the CDR3 plus reference TRBV2 and TRBJ2-1, the full variable domain is EPEVTQTPSHQVTQMGQEVILRCVPISNHLYFYWYRQILGQKVEFLVSFYNNEISEKSEIFDDQFSVERPDGSNFTLKIRSTKLEDSAMYFCASTEYNEQFFGPGTRLTVL.

The chain joins TRBV5-1 to TRBJ2-5, with 13 nucleotides matching TRBD2. Germline loops: CDR1 SGHRS, CDR2 YFSETQ. Losses at the gene ends were 2 bases for V and 5 bases for J; bases not matched to a gene: 6. The length of the CDR3 is 16 residues. CDR3 sequence (DNA): TGCGCCAGCAGCTTTACTAGCGGGGGGGCCGGGGAGACCCAGTACTTC. Residues: CASSFTSGGAGETQYF.

The chain uses TRBV6-5 and TRBJ2-7, with 7 bases matching TRBD1. The junction had 8 bases not matched to a gene; V was cut back by 6 bases and J by 3 bases. Germline V CDR1 and CDR2: MNHEY, SVGAGI. This CDR3 is 14 amino acids long. In nucleotides, the CDR3 is TGTGCCAGCAGAAAAAACCGGGACAGCTACGAGCAGTACTTC. Translation gives CASRKNRDSYEQYF.

The rearrangement links TRBV6-1 to TRBJ1-5, with D possibly matching TRBD1 (5 bases). Germline CDR1 and CDR2: MNHNS and SASEGT. The V gene lost 6 bases and the J gene lost 1 base, with 7 bases spanning the gap. This CDR3 has 13 amino acids. CDR3 nucleotide sequence: TGTGCCAGCAGGCGACAGAGCAATCAGCCCCAGCATTTT. Its translation is CASRRQSNQPQHF.

The rearrangement links TRBV12-5 to TRBJ2-1; 9 bases match TRBD1. V lost 5 bases to trimming and J lost 4 bases; unmatched junction nucleotides: 3. Germline CDR1 is LGHNT and CDR2 is FRNRAP. The CDR3 has 14 residues. In nucleotides, the CDR3 is TGTGCTAGTGGTCTCGGGACAGGGTACAATGAGCAGTTCTTC. Protein: CASGLGTGYNEQFF.

This clone was seen just once. The chain is built from TRBV5-3 and TRBJ2-5; 13 nucleotides agree with TRBD2. TRBV5-3 is an open reading frame, and its role is uncertain. J was trimmed by 4 bases and V by 4 bases; bases with no gene match: 7. The CDR3 sequence is 16 residues long. This chain's CDR3 is CARSLGTSGVGETQYF. The CDR3 region has the DNA TGTGCCAGAAGCCTGGGGACTAGCGGGGTTGGAGAGACCCAGTACTTC.

Written as DNA, the CDR3 is TGTGCCAGCAGCTTGGGACAGGGAAGAAACTTTTATAGCAATCAGCCCCAGCATTTT. This encodes CASSLGQGRNFYSNQPQHF. The chain combines TRBV5-6 with TRBJ1-5; the match to TRBD1 covers 7 bases. CDR1 and CDR2 (germline): SGHDT, YYEEEE. This CDR3 is built from 19 residues. Unmatched junction bases numbered 12, after V lost 0 bases and J lost 0 bases.

This chain links TRBV4-1 with TRBJ2-3; D uncertain. Germline V gives CDR1 MGHRA, CDR2 YSYEKL. CDR3 length: 14 amino acids. Deletions cut 1 base from V and 6 bases from J, with 11 bases between. CDR3 residues: CASSQVFGSDTQYF. CDR3 nucleotides: TGCGCCAGCAGCCAAGTGTTCGGGTCCGATACGCAGTATTTT.

This clone was counted only a few times. V usage is TRBV7-9 and J usage is TRBJ1-1, with 7 bases identical to TRBD1. The CDR3 extends over 15 amino acids. V was pared by 5 bases and J by 3 bases, with 9 bases of the junction left unmatched. Germline assignment: CDR1 SEHNR and CDR2 FQNEAQ (reference sequence). CDR3 protein: CASSQTGRRDTEAFF. Written as DNA, the CDR3 is TGTGCCAGCAGCCAGACAGGGCGCCGGGACACTGAAGCTTTCTTT. The whole variable domain, remainder taken from reference TRBV7-9 and TRBJ1-1, is DTGVSQNPRHKITKRGQNVTFRCDPISEHNRLYWYRQTLGQGPEFLTYFQNEAQLEKSRLLSDRFSAERPKGSFSTLEIQRTEQGDSAMYLCASSQTGRRDTEAFFGQGTRLTVV.